The 2 T cell receptor beta chains given below trace back to one sample, sequenced in a study of blood T cell repertoires in COVID-19. TCRdb keeps only in-frame clones here, not all; method: immunoSEQ multiplex PCR. The sample lists about 240,000 clones; around 88% were seen once. Sequenced: PBMCs or T cells enriched from blood (not recorded which). The receptors shown here come from a middle-aged woman with acute COVID-19.

In regard to this clone: The sample has other DNA sequences that encode this CDR3 too. The J gene is TRBJ2-1, the V gene TRBV19; no firm D call. With 3 bases removed from V and 3 bases from J, the gap between germline ends came to 3 bases. This CDR3 spans 12 amino acids. Germline CDR1 and CDR2: LNHDA and SQIVND (reference sequence). CDR3 protein: CASSIGYNEQFF. For the CDR3, the DNA is TGTGCCAGTAGTATCGGCTACAATGAGCAGTTCTTC.

This chain uses TRBV5-8 with TRBJ2-7; D is possibly TRBD2 (6 bases). Trimming removed 7 bases at V and 2 bases at J, with 31 bases between. CDR1 SGHTS and CDR2 YDEGEE come from the germline V gene. This CDR3 comprises 19 residues. The CDR3 spells CASAQPDIAAQRAPYEQYF. DNA for the CDR3: TGTGCCAGCGCCCAACCCGACATAGCGGCCCAACGGGCACCCTACGAGCAGTACTTC.